This TCR beta chain stems from a study of blood T cell repertoires in COVID-19. Data came from immunoSEQ multiplex PCR; TCRdb stores just in-frame clones and leaves some out. Found here are 100,000 to 120,000 clones, about 90% of them singletons; the top ten hold over 4%. Germline CDR1 and CDR2: LGHDT and YNNKEL (reference sequence). V dropped 5 bases and J dropped 4 bases, with 12 bases sitting between them. The CDR3 spans 14 residues. This clone was observed a few times. Specimen: peripheral blood. The TCR was taken from a woman aged 45-65 years with acute or convalescent COVID-19. The chain couples TRBV3-1 (or the pseudogene TRBV3-2) to TRBJ1-5; D may be TRBD1 (6 bases). CDR3 loop: CASSIGGGNQPQHF. The CDR3 bases are TGTGCCAGCAGCATAGGGGGAGGGAATCAGCCCCAGCATTTT.